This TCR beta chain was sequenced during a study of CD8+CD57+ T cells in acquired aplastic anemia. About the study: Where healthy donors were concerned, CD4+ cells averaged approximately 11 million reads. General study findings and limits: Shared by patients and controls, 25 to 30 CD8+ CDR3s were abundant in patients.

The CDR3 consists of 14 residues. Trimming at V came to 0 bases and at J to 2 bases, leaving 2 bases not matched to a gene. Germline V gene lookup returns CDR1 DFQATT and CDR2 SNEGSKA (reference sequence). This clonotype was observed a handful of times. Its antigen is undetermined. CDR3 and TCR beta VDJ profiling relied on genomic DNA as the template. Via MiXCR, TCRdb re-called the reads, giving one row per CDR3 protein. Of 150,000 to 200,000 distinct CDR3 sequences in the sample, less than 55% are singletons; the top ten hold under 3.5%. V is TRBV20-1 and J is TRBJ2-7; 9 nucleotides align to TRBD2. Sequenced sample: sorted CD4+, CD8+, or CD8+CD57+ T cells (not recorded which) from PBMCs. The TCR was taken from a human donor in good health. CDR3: CSAREVAGAYEQYF. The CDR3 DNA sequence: TGCAGTGCTAGAGAGGTAGCGGGAGCCTACGAGCAGTACTTC.